This note documents a single T cell receptor (beta chain) sequence. These data belong to a study of blood T cell repertoires in COVID-19. In the study overall: Sources were T cells, B-cell-depleted T cells, or PBMCs; the material itself was cDNA or gDNA.

Original handling: Amplified reference gene primers provided the basis for estimating nucleated cell counts. Here immunoSEQ multiplex PCR was the method, and the copy in TCRdb shows in-frame clones only, minus some. V and J calls and clone size are copied from that table; D and trimming were computed from the DNA. The repertoire includes a few hundred thousand clones, 80% to 90% of them detected once, and approximately 6.5% sits in the top ten. The V gene's germline CDR1 is SGHVS and CDR2 FQNEAQ. The ends were cut back, 2 bases at V and 5 bases at J, with 6 bases in the middle. CDR3 size: 12 residues.

The specimen was peripheral blood. The sequence was collected from a man aged 18 to 30 who had recovered from COVID-19. The chain has TRBV7-8 and TRBJ2-5, with D unresolved. CDR3 region: CASSLYRETQYF. For the CDR3, the DNA is TGTGCCAGCAGCTTATATCGGGAGACCCAGTACTTC.